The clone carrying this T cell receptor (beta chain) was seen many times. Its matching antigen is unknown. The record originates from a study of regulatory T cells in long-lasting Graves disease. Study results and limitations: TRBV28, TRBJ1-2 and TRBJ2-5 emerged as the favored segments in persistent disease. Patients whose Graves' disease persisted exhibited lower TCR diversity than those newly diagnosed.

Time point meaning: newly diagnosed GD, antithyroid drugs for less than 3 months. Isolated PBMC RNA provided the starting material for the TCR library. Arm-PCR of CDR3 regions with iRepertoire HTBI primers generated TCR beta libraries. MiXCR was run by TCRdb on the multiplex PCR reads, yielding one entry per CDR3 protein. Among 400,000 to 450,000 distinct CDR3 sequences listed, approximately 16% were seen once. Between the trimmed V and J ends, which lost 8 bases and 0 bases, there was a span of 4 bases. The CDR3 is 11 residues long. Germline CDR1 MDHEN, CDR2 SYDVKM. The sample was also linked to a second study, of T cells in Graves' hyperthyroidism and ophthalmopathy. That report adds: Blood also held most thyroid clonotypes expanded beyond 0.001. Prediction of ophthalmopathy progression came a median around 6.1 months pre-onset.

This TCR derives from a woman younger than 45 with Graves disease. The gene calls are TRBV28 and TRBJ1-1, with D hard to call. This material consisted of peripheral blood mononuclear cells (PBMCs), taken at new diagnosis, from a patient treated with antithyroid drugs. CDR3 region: CASLLNTEAFF. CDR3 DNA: TGTGCCAGCTTATTGAACACTGAAGCTTTCTTT. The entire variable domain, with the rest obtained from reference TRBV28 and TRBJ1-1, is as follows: DVKVTQSSRYLVKRTGEKVFLECVQDMDHENMFWYRQDPGLGLRLIYFSYDVKMKEKGDIPEGYSVSREKKERFSLILESASTNQTSMYLCASLLNTEAFFGQGTRLTVV.